This T cell receptor beta chain was obtained from a study of OX40 agonist ivuxolimab in advanced cancers. Per germline, CDR1 KGHSH and CDR2 LQKENI. The CDR3 has 15 amino acids. V was trimmed by 1 base and J by 5 bases, leaving 14 bases between them. Some clones are missing from TCRdb's copy, which holds only in-frame ones; the method was immunoSEQ multiplex PCR. The sample has tens of thousands of clones, roughly 90% seen once. The sequences come from CD4+ or CD8+ T cells sorted from blood, collected in a trial of the OX40 agonist ivuxolimab. The rearrangement links TRBV18 to TRBJ2-5, with D possibly being TRBD1 or TRBD2 (5 bases each). The TCR sequence derives from an adult with an advanced solid tumor such as melanoma, head and neck, liver or kidney cancer. The CDR3 DNA follows: TGTGCCAGCTCACCACTTGGACGTGAGGGGGAGACCCAGTACTTC. Translating it yields CASSPLGREGETQYF.